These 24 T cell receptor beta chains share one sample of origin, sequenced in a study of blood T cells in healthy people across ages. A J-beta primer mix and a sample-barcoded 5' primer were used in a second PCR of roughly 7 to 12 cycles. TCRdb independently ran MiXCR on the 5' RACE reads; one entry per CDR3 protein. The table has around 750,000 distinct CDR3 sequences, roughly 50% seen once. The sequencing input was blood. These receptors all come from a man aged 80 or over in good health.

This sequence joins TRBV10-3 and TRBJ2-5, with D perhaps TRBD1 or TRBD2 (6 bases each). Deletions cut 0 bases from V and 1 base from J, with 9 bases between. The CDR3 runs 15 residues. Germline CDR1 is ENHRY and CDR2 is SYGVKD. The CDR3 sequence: CAISESGGGQETQYF. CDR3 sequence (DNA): TGTGCCATCAGTGAGTCAGGAGGGGGCCAAGAGACCCAGTACTTC.

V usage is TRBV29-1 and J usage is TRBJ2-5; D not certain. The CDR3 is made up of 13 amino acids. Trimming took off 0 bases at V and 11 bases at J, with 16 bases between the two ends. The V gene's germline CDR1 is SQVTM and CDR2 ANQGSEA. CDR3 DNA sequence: TGCAGCGTTGAAGAGGGCTTCTACAATGAGCAGTACTTC. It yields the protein CSVEEGFYNEQYF.

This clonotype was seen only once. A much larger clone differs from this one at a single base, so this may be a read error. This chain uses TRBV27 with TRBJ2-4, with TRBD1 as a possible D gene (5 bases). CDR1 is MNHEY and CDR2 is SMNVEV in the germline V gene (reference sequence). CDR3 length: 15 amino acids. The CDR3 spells CACSSRNRGGNIQYF. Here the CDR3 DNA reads TGTGCCTGCAGTTCGCGAAATAGGGGTGGAAACATTCAGTACTTC.

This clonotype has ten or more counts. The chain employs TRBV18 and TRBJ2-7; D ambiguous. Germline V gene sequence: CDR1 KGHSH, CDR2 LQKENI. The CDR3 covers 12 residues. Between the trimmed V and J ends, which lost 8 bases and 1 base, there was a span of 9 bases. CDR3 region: CASSPSSYEQYF. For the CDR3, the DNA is TGTGCCAGCAGCCCGTCTTCCTACGAGCAGTACTTC.

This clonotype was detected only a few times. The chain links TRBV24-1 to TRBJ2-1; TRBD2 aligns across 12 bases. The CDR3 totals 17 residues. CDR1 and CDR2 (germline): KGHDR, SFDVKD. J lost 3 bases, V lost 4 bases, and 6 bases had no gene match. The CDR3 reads CATSEALAGGRYNEQFF. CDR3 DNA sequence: TGTGCCACCAGTGAGGCACTAGCGGGAGGCCGCTACAATGAGCAGTTCTTC.

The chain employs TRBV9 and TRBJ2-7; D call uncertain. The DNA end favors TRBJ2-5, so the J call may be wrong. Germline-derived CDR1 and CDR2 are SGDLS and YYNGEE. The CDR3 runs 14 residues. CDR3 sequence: CASSVTNGQETQYF. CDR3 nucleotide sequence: TGTGCCAGCAGCGTTACAAACGGGCAAGAGACCCAGTACTTC.

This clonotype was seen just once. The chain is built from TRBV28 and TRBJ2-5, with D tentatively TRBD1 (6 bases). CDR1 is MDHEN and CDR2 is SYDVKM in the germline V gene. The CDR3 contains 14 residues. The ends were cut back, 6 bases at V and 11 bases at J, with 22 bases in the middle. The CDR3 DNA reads TGTGCCAGCAGCAGGCCCCCACAGGGCTACAAGCAGTACTTC. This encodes CASSRPPQGYKQYF.

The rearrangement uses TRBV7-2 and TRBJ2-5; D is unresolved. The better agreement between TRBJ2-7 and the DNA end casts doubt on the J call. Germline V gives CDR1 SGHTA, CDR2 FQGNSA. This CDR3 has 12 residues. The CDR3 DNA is TGTGCCAGCAGCTTAGGCGCCCACGAGCAGTACTTC. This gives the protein CASSLGAHEQYF.

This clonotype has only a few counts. The CDR3 coding sequence is TGTGCCAGCAGTATGGGGGACTGGGTCCAGCATTTT. The encoded protein is CASSMGDWVQHF. The V call is TRBV25-1, the J call TRBJ1-5; the D gene is possibly TRBD1 (5 bases). CDR3 length: 12 amino acids. Per the germline V gene, CDR1 is MGHDK and CDR2 is SYGVNS. Trimming left V 5 bases short and J 12 bases short, with 14 bases between. Full variable domain (rest looked up from reference TRBV25-1 and TRBJ1-5): EADIYQTPRYLVIGTGKKITLECSQTMGHDKMYWYQQDPGMELHLIHYSYGVNSTEKGDLSSESTVSRIRTEHFPLTLESARPSHTSQYLCASSMGDWVQHFGDGTRLSIL.

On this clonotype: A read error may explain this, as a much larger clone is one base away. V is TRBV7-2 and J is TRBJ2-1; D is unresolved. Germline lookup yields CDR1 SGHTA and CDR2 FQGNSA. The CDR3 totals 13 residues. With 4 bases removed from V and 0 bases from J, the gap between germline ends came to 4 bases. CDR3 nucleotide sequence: TGTGCCAGCAGCTGGCGCTCCTACAATGAGCAGTTCTTC. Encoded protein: CASSWRSYNEQFF.

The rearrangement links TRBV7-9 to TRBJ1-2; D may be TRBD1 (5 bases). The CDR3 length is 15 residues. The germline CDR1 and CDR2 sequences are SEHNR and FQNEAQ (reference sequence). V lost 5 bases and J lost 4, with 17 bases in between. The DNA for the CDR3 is TGTGCCAGCAGCCCCGGTGGGCAGGGCGGCTATGGCTACACCTTC. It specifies CASSPGGQGGYGYTF.

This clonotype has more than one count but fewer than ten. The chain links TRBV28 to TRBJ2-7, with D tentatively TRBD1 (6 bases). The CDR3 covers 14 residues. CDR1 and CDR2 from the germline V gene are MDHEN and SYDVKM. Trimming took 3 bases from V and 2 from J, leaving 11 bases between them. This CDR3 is CASSFDWGPYEQYF. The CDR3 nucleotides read TGTGCCAGCAGTTTTGATTGGGGGCCCTACGAGCAGTACTTC.

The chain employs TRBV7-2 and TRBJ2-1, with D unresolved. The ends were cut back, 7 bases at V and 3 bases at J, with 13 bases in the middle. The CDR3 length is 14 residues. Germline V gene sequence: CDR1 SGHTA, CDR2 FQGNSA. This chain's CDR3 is CASTPRRSYNEQFF. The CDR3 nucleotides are TGTGCCAGCACCCCTCGGCGGAGCTACAATGAGCAGTTCTTC.

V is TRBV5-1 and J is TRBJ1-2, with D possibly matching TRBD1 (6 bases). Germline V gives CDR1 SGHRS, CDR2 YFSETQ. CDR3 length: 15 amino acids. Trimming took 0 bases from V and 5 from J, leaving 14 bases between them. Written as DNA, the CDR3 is TGCGCCAGCAGCTTGGCCGGGGGCGCGGTGTATGGCTACACCTTC. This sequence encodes CASSLAGGAVYGYTF.

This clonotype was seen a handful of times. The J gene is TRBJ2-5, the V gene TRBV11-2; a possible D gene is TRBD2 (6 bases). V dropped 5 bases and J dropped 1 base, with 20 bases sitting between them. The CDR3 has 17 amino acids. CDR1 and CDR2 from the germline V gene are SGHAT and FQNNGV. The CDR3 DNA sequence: TGTGCCAGCAGCACACCTTTAAACCGGGACTTCCAAGAGACCCAGTACTTC. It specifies CASSTPLNRDFQETQYF.

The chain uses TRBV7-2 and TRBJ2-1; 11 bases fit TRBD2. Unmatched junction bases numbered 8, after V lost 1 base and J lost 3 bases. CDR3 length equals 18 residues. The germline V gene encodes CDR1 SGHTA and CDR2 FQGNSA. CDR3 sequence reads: CASSLVGASGGYYNEQFF. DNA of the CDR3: TGTGCCAGCAGCTTAGTGGGGGCTAGCGGGGGGTACTACAATGAGCAGTTCTTC. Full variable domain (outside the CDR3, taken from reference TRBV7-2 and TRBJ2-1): GAGVSQSPSNKVTEKGKDVELRCDPISGHTALYWYRQSLGQGLEFLIYFQGNSAPDKSGLPSDRFSAERTGGSVSTLTIQRTQQEDSAVYLCASSLVGASGGYYNEQFFGPGTRLTVL.

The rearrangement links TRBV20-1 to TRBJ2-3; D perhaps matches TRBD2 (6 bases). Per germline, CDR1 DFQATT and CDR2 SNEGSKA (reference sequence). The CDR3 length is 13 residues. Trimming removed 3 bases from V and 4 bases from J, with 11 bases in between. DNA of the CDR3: TGCAGTGCTAGCGCGGGAACCTCAGATACGCAGTATTTT. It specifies CSASAGTSDTQYF.

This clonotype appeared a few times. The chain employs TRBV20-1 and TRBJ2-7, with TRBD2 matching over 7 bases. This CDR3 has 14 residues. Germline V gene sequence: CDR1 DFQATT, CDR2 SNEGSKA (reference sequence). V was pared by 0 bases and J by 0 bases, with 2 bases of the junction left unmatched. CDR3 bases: TGCAGTGCTAGAGATTGGGAGGGCTCCTACGAGCAGTACTTC. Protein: CSARDWEGSYEQYF.

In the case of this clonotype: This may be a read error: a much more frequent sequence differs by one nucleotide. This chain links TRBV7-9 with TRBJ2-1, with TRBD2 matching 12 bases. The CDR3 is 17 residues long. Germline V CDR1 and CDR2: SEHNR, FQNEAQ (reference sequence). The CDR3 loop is CASSLGGLAGGANEQLF. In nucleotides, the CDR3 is TGTGCCAGCAGCTTAGGAGGTCTAGCGGGAGGGGCCAATGAGCAGTTATTC.

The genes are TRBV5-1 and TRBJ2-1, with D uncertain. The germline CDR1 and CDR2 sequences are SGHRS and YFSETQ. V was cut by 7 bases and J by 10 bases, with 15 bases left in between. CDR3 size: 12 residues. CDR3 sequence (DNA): TGCGCCAGCGGAAAGGGCTCCTACGAGCAGTTCTTC. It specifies CASGKGSYEQFF.

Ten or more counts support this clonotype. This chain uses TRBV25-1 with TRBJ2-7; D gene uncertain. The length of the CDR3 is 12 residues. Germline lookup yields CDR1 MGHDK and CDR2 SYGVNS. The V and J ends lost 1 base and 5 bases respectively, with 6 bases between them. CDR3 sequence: CASSEFSDEQYF. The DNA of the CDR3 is TGTGCCAGCAGTGAATTTTCTGACGAGCAGTACTTC.

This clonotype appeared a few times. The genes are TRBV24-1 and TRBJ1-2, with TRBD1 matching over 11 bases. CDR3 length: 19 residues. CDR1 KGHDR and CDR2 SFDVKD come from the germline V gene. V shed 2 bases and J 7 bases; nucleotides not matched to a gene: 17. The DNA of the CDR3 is TGTGCCACCAGTGATTCGAATATTGGCGGGACAGGGGGAAATCGTGGCTACACCTTC. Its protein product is CATSDSNIGGTGGNRGYTF.

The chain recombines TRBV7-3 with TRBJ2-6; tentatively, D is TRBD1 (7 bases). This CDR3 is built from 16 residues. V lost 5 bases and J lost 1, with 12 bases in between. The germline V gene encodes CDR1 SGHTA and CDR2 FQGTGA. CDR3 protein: CASSGQAGSGANVLTF. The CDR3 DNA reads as TGTGCCAGCAGCGGACAGGCGGGGTCTGGGGCCAACGTCCTGACTTTC.

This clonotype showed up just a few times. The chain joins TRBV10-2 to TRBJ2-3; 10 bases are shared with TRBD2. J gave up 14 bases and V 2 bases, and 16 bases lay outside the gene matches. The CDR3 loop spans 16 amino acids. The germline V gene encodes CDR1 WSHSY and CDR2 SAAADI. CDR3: CASSEAASGSGRYAYF. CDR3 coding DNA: TGCGCCAGCAGTGAGGCCGCTAGCGGGAGTGGTAGATACGCGTATTTT.